This T cell receptor (beta chain) was identified in a study of T cell repertoires in cytomegalovirus infection (dated by TCRdb to the late 2010s). Notes on the research overall: The HLA type of each donor mattered for the analysis, because public TCR beta signatures pointed to carriage of CMV infection along with the matching HLA type. Overall study outcomes, separate from this receptor: Carriers of CMV infection plus the relevant HLA type were discriminated by the cumulative frequency of public TCR beta family members in the study cohort and in an independent roughly 320-donor cohort. The ex vivo response was dominated by HLA-C-restricted CMV-specific TCR beta clonotypes, and the single most frequent clonotype in two of eight donors was supplied by these HLA-C-restricted clonotypes.

The instrument given in TCRdb is Illumina HiSeq 1500. TCRdb reran the public reads through fastp at Q25 and MiXCR, keeping productive beta chains. All rows with the same CDR3 protein become a single entry with the most common DNA and genes. The sample table lists about 100,000 distinct CDR3 sequences, less than 25% of them with a count of one. The top ten clonotypes cover roughly two fifths of the sample. Here V drops 3 bases and J drops 7 bases, and the junction holds 11 bases not matched to any gene. Including the terminal cysteine and phenylalanine, the CDR3 comprises 16 residues. Kept here is only the CDR3 DNA, which spans 48 bases and is read in frame from base 1. CDR1 MDHEN and CDR2 SYDVKM are derived from the germline V gene. This clonotype was counted between two and nine times. Its antigen is not yet known. No quality values exist for individual bases; no much larger clone is one base distant.

The source of this sequence is a human donor in good health (CMV status not recorded). Some clones in this sample may be carry-over from other donors' samples. The chain joins TRBV28 to TRBJ1-5, with 8 bases matching TRBD1. Input material: CD8+ T cells from PBMCs. This receptor has the CDR3 CASSLFTGGYGQPQHF. In nucleotides, the sequence is TGTGCCAGCAGTTTGTTTACAGGGGGGTATGGCCAGCCCCAGCATTTT. With all but the CDR3 taken from the reference TRBV28 and TRBJ1-5 genes, the full variable domain is: DVKVTQSSRYLVKRTGEKVFLECVQDMDHENMFWYRQDPGLGLRLIYFSYDVKMKEKGDIPEGYSVSREKKERFSLILESASTNQTSMYLCASSLFTGGYGQPQHFGDGTRLSIL.